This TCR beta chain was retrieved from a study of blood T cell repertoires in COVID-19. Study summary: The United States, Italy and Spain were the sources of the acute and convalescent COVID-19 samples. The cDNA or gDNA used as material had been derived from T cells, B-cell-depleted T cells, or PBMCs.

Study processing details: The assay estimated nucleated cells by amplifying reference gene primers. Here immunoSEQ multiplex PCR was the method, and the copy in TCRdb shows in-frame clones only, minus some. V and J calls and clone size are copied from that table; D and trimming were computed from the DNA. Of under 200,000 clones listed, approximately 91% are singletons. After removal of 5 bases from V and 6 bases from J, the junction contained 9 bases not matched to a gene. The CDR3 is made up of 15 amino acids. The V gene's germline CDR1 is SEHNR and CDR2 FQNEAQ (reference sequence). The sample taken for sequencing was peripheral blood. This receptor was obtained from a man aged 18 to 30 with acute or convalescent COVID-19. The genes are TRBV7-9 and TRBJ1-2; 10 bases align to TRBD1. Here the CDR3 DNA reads TGTGCCAGCAGCCGCGGGACAGGGGCTAGAGATGGCTACACCTTC. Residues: CASSRGTGARDGYTF.